These T cell receptor beta chains were read from a single sample in a study of blood T cell repertoires in COVID-19. The repertoire was sequenced with immunoSEQ multiplex PCR; TCRdb's copy has only in-frame clones and lacks some. The sample lists around 260,000 clones; 86% were seen once. The sample comprised peripheral blood. The receptors were gathered from a man younger than 35 with active or convalescent COVID-19. Both conserved end residues are part of each CDR3. The D gene is left open where the match is weak. The size of a clone is reported for some rows only, either as once, few or many, or as a class for expanded clones.

J gene: TRBJ1-2; D gene: NA; clone size: NA; V gene: TRBV5-5; CDR3 DNA: TGTGCCAGCAGCTTGGGTTTAAGAGAACCCGGCTACACCTTC; CDR3 protein: CASSLGLREPGYTF
J gene: TRBJ2-5; D gene: NA; clone size: NA; V gene: TRBV5-4; CDR3 DNA: TGTGCCAGCAGCTTGTGGAGGCTTGGGGAGACCCAGTACTTC; CDR3 protein: CASSLWRLGETQYF
J gene: TRBJ1-1; D gene: TRBD1; clone size: NA; V gene: TRBV5-1; CDR3 DNA: TGCGCCAGCAGCCCCGGGGGGGACAGGGGAAGTACTGAAGCTTTCTTT; CDR3 protein: CASSPGGDRGSTEAFF
J gene: TRBJ1-1; D gene: NA; clone size: NA; V gene: TRBV30; CDR3 DNA: TGTGCCTGGGCCCGTCAGGGGCAGAGACGATACACTGAAGCTTTCTTT; CDR3 protein: CAWARQGQRRYTEAFF
J gene: TRBJ2-7; D gene: TRBD1; clone size: once; V gene: TRBV19; CDR3 DNA: TGTGCCAGTAGCTTGACAGGGATTTCCTACGAGCAGTACTTC; CDR3 protein: CASSLTGISYEQYF
J gene: TRBJ1-2; D gene: NA; clone size: few; V gene: TRBV12-5; CDR3 DNA: TGTGCTAGTGGTTTCCCCGGGACACTGAACTATGGCTACACCTTC; CDR3 protein: CASGFPGTLNYGYTF
J gene: TRBJ2-1; D gene: NA; clone size: NA; V gene: TRBV5-1; CDR3 DNA: TGCGCCAGCACTGGGTCGGGAGACGTTGAGCAGTTCTTC; CDR3 protein: CASTGSGDVEQFF
J gene: TRBJ2-2; D gene: NA; clone size: NA; V gene: TRBV7-2; CDR3 DNA: TGTGCCAGCAGTCCCACGAACACCGGGGAGCTGTTTTTT; CDR3 protein: CASSPTNTGELFF
J gene: TRBJ2-5; D gene: TRBD1; clone size: NA; V gene: TRBV2; CDR3 DNA: TGTGCCAGCAGTGATCAGGGACAGGGCCAAGAGACCCAGTACTTC; CDR3 protein: CASSDQGQGQETQYF
J gene: TRBJ1-6; D gene: NA; clone size: once; V gene: TRBV2; CDR3 DNA: TGTGCCAGCAGTGAAATGCGGGGGAATTCACCCCTCCACTTT; CDR3 protein: CASSEMRGNSPLHF
J gene: TRBJ2-1; D gene: TRBD2; clone size: NA; V gene: TRBV5-1; CDR3 DNA: TGCGCCAGCAGTTTAGCGGGAGTCACCTACAATGAGCAGTTCTTC; CDR3 protein: CASSLAGVTYNEQFF
J gene: TRBJ2-3; D gene: TRBD1; clone size: NA; V gene: TRBV19; CDR3 DNA: TGTGCCAGTAGTATTGGGCCGACAGGGAGCACAGATACGCAGTATTTT; CDR3 protein: CASSIGPTGSTDTQYF
J gene: TRBJ2-6; D gene: TRBD2; clone size: NA; V gene: TRBV24-1; CDR3 DNA: TGTGCCACCAGTGAGTCTAGCGGCAGAGTCCCTGGGGCCAACGTCCTGACTTTC; CDR3 protein: CATSESSGRVPGANVLTF
J gene: TRBJ1-2; D gene: NA; clone size: NA; V gene: TRBV24-1; CDR3 DNA: TGTGCCACCAGTGATTTGGGACAAAGCTACACCTTC; CDR3 protein: CATSDLGQSYTF
J gene: TRBJ1-4; D gene: TRBD1; clone size: NA; V gene: TRBV7-9; CDR3 DNA: TGTGCCAGCAGCTTACAGGGGGCGATTGGCGAAAAACTGTTTTTT; CDR3 protein: CASSLQGAIGEKLFF
J gene: TRBJ2-1; D gene: NA; clone size: NA; V gene: TRBV19; CDR3 DNA: TGTGCCAGTAGTATAGAGGAGGGGACTGTTTACAATGAGCAGTTCTTC; CDR3 protein: CASSIEEGTVYNEQFF
J gene: TRBJ1-2; D gene: NA; clone size: NA; V gene: TRBV3-1/TRBV3-2; CDR3 DNA: TGTGCCAGCAGCCCCCGGGAGAGGAACTATGGCTACACCTTC; CDR3 protein: CASSPRERNYGYTF
J gene: TRBJ2-2; D gene: TRBD2; clone size: few; V gene: TRBV6-2/TRBV6-3; CDR3 DNA: TGTGCCAGCAGTAGCGGGAGGGCCACCGGGGAGCTGTTTTTT; CDR3 protein: CASSSGRATGELFF
J gene: TRBJ2-3; D gene: TRBD1; clone size: NA; V gene: TRBV19; CDR3 DNA: TGTGCCAGTAGAGAGACAGGGGTAGGGGATACGCAGTATTTT; CDR3 protein: CASRETGVGDTQYF
J gene: TRBJ1-5; D gene: TRBD1; clone size: NA; V gene: TRBV28; CDR3 DNA: TGTGCCACGTATCAGGGGGGCAATCAGCCCCAGCATTTT; CDR3 protein: CATYQGGNQPQHF
J gene: TRBJ1-3; D gene: NA; clone size: NA; V gene: TRBV28; CDR3 DNA: TGTGCCAGCACTCGCGGGACTGGAAACACCATATATTTT; CDR3 protein: CASTRGTGNTIYF
J gene: TRBJ2-7; D gene: TRBD1; clone size: NA; V gene: TRBV28; CDR3 DNA: TGTGCCAGCAGTATCACCGGGACAGCGGTCTACGAGCAGTACTTC; CDR3 protein: CASSITGTAVYEQYF
J gene: TRBJ1-5; D gene: NA; clone size: NA; V gene: TRBV19; CDR3 DNA: TGTGCCAGTAGTCCTATTAGCAATCAGCCCCAGCATTTT; CDR3 protein: CASSPISNQPQHF
J gene: TRBJ2-6; D gene: TRBD2; clone size: NA; V gene: TRBV6-5; CDR3 DNA: TGTGCCAGCAGCCTAGCGGCTGGGGCCAACGTCCTGACTTTC; CDR3 protein: CASSLAAGANVLTF
J gene: TRBJ2-5; D gene: TRBD1; clone size: NA; V gene: TRBV4-2; CDR3 DNA: TGTGCCAGCAGCCAACCCGGACAGGGGAAGACCCAGTACTTC; CDR3 protein: CASSQPGQGKTQYF
J gene: TRBJ2-2; D gene: TRBD1; clone size: NA; V gene: TRBV7-6; CDR3 DNA: TGTGCCAGCAGCTTCACACCTACCAGGGGGACCGGGGAGCTGTTTTTT; CDR3 protein: CASSFTPTRGTGELFF
J gene: TRBJ2-1; D gene: TRBD1; clone size: NA; V gene: TRBV7-9; CDR3 DNA: TGTGCCAGCAGCCCAACGGCGGGACAGGGGGGCAATGAGCAGTTCTTC; CDR3 protein: CASSPTAGQGGNEQFF
J gene: TRBJ1-1; D gene: NA; clone size: NA; V gene: TRBV7-9; CDR3 DNA: TGTGCCAGCAGCTTACAGGGATCCGGAACTGAAGCTTTCTTT; CDR3 protein: CASSLQGSGTEAFF
J gene: TRBJ1-2; D gene: TRBD1; clone size: NA; V gene: TRBV7-2; CDR3 DNA: TGTGCCAGCAGCCAGACAGGGACCCATGGCTACACCTTC; CDR3 protein: CASSQTGTHGYTF
J gene: TRBJ1-2; D gene: NA; clone size: NA; V gene: TRBV3-1/TRBV3-2; CDR3 DNA: TGTGCCAGCAGCCATTACACAAGGGGCGGCTATGGCTACACCTTC; CDR3 protein: CASSHYTRGGYGYTF
J gene: TRBJ2-5; D gene: NA; clone size: NA; V gene: TRBV30; CDR3 DNA: TGTGCCTGGAGTTGGCAAAAAGAGACCCAGTACTTC; CDR3 protein: CAWSWQKETQYF
J gene: TRBJ2-7; D gene: TRBD2; clone size: NA; V gene: TRBV5-1; CDR3 DNA: TGCGCCAGCAGCTTGAGTAGAGGACTAGCGGGAGAATCCTACGAGCAGTACTTC; CDR3 protein: CASSLSRGLAGESYEQYF
J gene: TRBJ2-1; D gene: NA; clone size: NA; V gene: TRBV4-3; CDR3 DNA: TGCGCCAGCAGCCAAGACCCCAGGCTGCCCTACAATGAGCAGTTCTTC; CDR3 protein: CASSQDPRLPYNEQFF
J gene: TRBJ1-1; D gene: TRBD1; clone size: NA; V gene: TRBV20-1; CDR3 DNA: TGCAGTGTTAACAGGGGCGTTGGAGCTTTCTTT; CDR3 protein: CSVNRGVGAFF
J gene: TRBJ2-1; D gene: TRBD2; clone size: NA; V gene: TRBV6-1; CDR3 DNA: TGTGCCAGCAGTGGGAGGACTAGCGGGGAACACAATGAGCAGTTCTTC; CDR3 protein: CASSGRTSGEHNEQFF
J gene: TRBJ2-7; D gene: NA; clone size: NA; V gene: TRBV30; CDR3 DNA: TGTGCCTGGAGTGACAGGGCTAGGGGCTACGAGCAGTACTTC; CDR3 protein: CAWSDRARGYEQYF
J gene: TRBJ2-1; D gene: NA; clone size: NA; V gene: TRBV3-1/TRBV3-2; CDR3 DNA: TGTGCCAGCAGCCAAGACAAGGGGGGGCTTTGGGGGGAGCAGTTCTTC; CDR3 protein: CASSQDKGGLWGEQFF
J gene: TRBJ2-7; D gene: NA; clone size: NA; V gene: TRBV6-5; CDR3 DNA: TGTGCCAGCAAAAAACGGGAGACCCCCTACGAGCAGTACTTC; CDR3 protein: CASKKRETPYEQYF
J gene: TRBJ1-4; D gene: NA; clone size: NA; V gene: TRBV19; CDR3 DNA: TGTGCCAGTAAGGTGGGCAGGAGGAGTGAAAAACTGTTTTTT; CDR3 protein: CASKVGRRSEKLFF
J gene: TRBJ2-4; D gene: NA; clone size: NA; V gene: TRBV13; CDR3 DNA: TGTGCCAGCAAACGCGCCCGAGGGAACATTCAGTACTTC; CDR3 protein: CASKRARGNIQYF
J gene: TRBJ2-7; D gene: TRBD1; clone size: few; V gene: TRBV7-9; CDR3 DNA: TGTGCCAGCAGCATAGGGACAGGGGAGCGCGAGCAGTACTTC; CDR3 protein: CASSIGTGEREQYF
J gene: TRBJ1-5; D gene: NA; clone size: once; V gene: TRBV24-1; CDR3 DNA: TGTGCCACAGGGTCGGGGTTTAGCAATCAGCCCCAGCATTTT; CDR3 protein: CATGSGFSNQPQHF
J gene: TRBJ2-1; D gene: NA; clone size: NA; V gene: TRBV18; CDR3 DNA: TGTGCCAGCTCACCACTCATACGGGACAATGAGCAGTTCTTC; CDR3 protein: CASSPLIRDNEQFF
J gene: TRBJ2-1; D gene: TRBD2; clone size: once; V gene: TRBV7-8; CDR3 DNA: TGTGCCAGCAGCTTACTGAGCCGGACACTTCCCGGGACTAGCAGGTACAATGAGCAGTTCTTC; CDR3 protein: CASSLLSRTLPGTSRYNEQFF
J gene: TRBJ1-6; D gene: NA; clone size: NA; V gene: TRBV5-1; CDR3 DNA: TGCGCCAGCAGCGACATAGATAGCTCCTATAATTCACCCCTCCACTTT; CDR3 protein: CASSDIDSSYNSPLHF
J gene: TRBJ2-1; D gene: TRBD2; clone size: NA; V gene: TRBV20-1; CDR3 DNA: TGCAGTGCTAGTCCCGGGGGGAATGAGCAGTTCTTC; CDR3 protein: CSASPGGNEQFF
J gene: TRBJ1-2; D gene: NA; clone size: NA; V gene: TRBV28; CDR3 DNA: TGTGCCAGCAGTGTGGGGGCCCCAGCAGGCTACACCTTC; CDR3 protein: CASSVGAPAGYTF
J gene: TRBJ2-1; D gene: TRBD2; clone size: NA; V gene: TRBV19; CDR3 DNA: TGTGCCAGTAGTGACGGGGGGAACTACAATGAGCAGTTCTTC; CDR3 protein: CASSDGGNYNEQFF
J gene: TRBJ1-5; D gene: NA; clone size: NA; V gene: TRBV10-3; CDR3 DNA: TGTGCCATCAGTATCGCAGGGTTTCAGCCCCAGCATTTT; CDR3 protein: CAISIAGFQPQHF
J gene: TRBJ1-2; D gene: NA; clone size: NA; V gene: TRBV7-2; CDR3 DNA: TGTGCCAGCAGCTTAGTGTTCAGGGCGCCTGGCTACACCTTC; CDR3 protein: CASSLVFRAPGYTF
J gene: TRBJ2-5; D gene: NA; clone size: NA; V gene: TRBV29-1; CDR3 DNA: TGCAGCGTCGCTGAAGCGAGAGAGACCCAGTACTTC; CDR3 protein: CSVAEARETQYF
J gene: TRBJ2-5; D gene: TRBD2; clone size: once; V gene: TRBV5-1; CDR3 DNA: TGCGCCAGCAGCTTGTATTCCAGCGGGAGTGTGACCCAGTACTTC; CDR3 protein: CASSLYSSGSVTQYF
J gene: TRBJ2-1; D gene: TRBD2; clone size: NA; V gene: TRBV27; CDR3 DNA: TGTGCCAGCCAGCTTCGACTAGCGGGAGAACGCTTCTTC; CDR3 protein: CASQLRLAGERFF
J gene: TRBJ2-5; D gene: NA; clone size: NA; V gene: TRBV7-3; CDR3 DNA: TGTGCCAGCAGCTTAGGTTGGGGGGATCAAGAGACCCAGTACTTC; CDR3 protein: CASSLGWGDQETQYF
J gene: TRBJ2-5; D gene: NA; clone size: NA; V gene: TRBV5-1; CDR3 DNA: TGCGCCAGCAGCTTGGCTGAGACCCAGTACTTC; CDR3 protein: CASSLAETQYF
J gene: TRBJ2-7; D gene: NA; clone size: NA; V gene: TRBV4-1; CDR3 DNA: TGCGCCAGCAGCCAAACTGGAGGGGGGGCGGGCTACGAGCAGTACTTC; CDR3 protein: CASSQTGGGAGYEQYF
J gene: TRBJ2-5; D gene: NA; clone size: NA; V gene: TRBV28; CDR3 DNA: TGTGCCAGCAGGAAGGGGGGGCAAGAGACCCAGTACTTC; CDR3 protein: CASRKGGQETQYF
J gene: TRBJ2-7; D gene: NA; clone size: NA; V gene: TRBV9; CDR3 DNA: TGTGCCAGCAGCGCCCACAGGGCGGGCGAGCAGTACTTC; CDR3 protein: CASSAHRAGEQYF